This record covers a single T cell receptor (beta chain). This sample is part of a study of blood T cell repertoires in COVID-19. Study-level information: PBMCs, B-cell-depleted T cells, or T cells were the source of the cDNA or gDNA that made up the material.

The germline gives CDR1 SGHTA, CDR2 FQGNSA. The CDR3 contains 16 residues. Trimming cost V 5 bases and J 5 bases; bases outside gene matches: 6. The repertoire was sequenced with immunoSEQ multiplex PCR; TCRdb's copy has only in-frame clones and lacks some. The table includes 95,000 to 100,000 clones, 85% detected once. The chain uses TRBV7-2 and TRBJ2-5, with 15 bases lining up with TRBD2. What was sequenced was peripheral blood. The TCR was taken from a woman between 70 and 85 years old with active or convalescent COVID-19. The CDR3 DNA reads TGTGCCAGCAGCGTGGGACTAGCGGGAGGAGTGGAGACCCAGTACTTC. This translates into CASSVGLAGGVETQYF.